A single sample gave rise to the 3 T cell receptor beta chains below, sequenced in a study of T cells in Graves' hyperthyroidism and ophthalmopathy. Amplified regions were TCR beta CDR3 sequences from RNA transcripts. Initially, a first-round RT-PCR of the TCR CDR3 employed the HTBI primer set. TCRdb itself ran the multiplex PCR reads through MiXCR, one entry per CDR3 protein. In the table there are a few hundred thousand distinct CDR3 sequences, more than 15% of which are singletons. The sequenced material came from blood. The origin of the receptors is a woman aged 40 to 49 with Graves' ophthalmopathy.

The gene calls are TRBV12-3 or TRBV12-4 and TRBJ1-3; no clear D. The CDR3 sequence is 14 residues long. Between the trimmed V and J ends, which lost 7 bases and 0 bases, there was a span of 10 bases. For the CDR3, the DNA is TGTGCCAGCAAGATACAGAGCTCTGGAAACACCATATATTTT. Encoded protein: CASKIQSSGNTIYF.

This clonotype occurred many times. The chain carries TRBV6-1 and TRBJ2-5; tentatively, D is TRBD2 (5 bases). From germline, CDR1 is MNHNS and CDR2 SASEGT. Trimming removed 4 bases from V and 2 bases from J, with 11 bases in between. The CDR3 loop spans 14 amino acids. The CDR3: CASSGSRGQETQYF. In DNA, the CDR3 is TGTGCCAGCAGTGGCAGTCGGGGACAAGAGACCCAGTACTTC.

This clonotype has ten or more counts. Here the CDR3 DNA reads TGTGCCAGCAGCCCTACTAGCGGAGCCTACAATGAGCAGTTCTTC. This gives the protein CASSPTSGAYNEQFF. The chain is built from TRBV11-2 and TRBJ2-1; 8 nucleotides align to TRBD2. The CDR3 runs to 15 residues. J was trimmed by 2 bases and V by 5 bases; bases with no gene match: 5. Germline lookup yields CDR1 SGHAT and CDR2 FQNNGV. The full variable domain, in which reference TRBV11-2 and TRBJ2-1 provide the parts outside the CDR3, is EAGVAQSPRYKIIEKRQSVAFWCNPISGHATLYWYQQILGQGPKLLIQFQNNGVVDDSQLPKDRFSAERLKGVDSTLKIQPAKLEDSAVYLCASSPTSGAYNEQFFGPGTRLTVL.